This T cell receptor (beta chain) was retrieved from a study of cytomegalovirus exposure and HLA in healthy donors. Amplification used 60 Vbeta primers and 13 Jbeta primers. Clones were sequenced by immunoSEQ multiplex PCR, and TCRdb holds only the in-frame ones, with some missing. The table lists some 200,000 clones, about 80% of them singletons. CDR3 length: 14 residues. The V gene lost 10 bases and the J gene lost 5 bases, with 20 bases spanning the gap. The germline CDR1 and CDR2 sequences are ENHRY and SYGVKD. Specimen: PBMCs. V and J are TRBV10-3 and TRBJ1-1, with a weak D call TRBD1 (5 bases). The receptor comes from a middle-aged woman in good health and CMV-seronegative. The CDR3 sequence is CATSGGTSGTEAFF. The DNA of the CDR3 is TGTGCCACCTCCGGGGGGACCAGCGGGACTGAAGCTTTCTTT.